The source of this T cell receptor beta chain is a study of shared clonotypes between healthy human individuals. Naive CD8 isolation took CD45RO-negative cells positively selected for CCR7 and excluded terminally differentiated effector memory CD45RA+ cells. TCRdb's copy holds only in-frame clones and misses some; the assay was immunoSEQ multiplex PCR. The sample yields millions of clones, under 95% seen once. The sequenced material came from naive CD8+ T cells from PBMCs. This clonotype originated in a man between 18 and 29 years old in good health. Some clones in this sample may be carry-over from other donors' samples.

The CDR3 sequence: CASSLLPGQGREKLFF. Here the CDR3 DNA reads TGTGCCAGCAGCTTATTACCGGGACAGGGACGTGAAAAACTGTTTTTT. The V and J genes are TRBV7-9 and TRBJ1-4; 9 positions agree with TRBD1. The CDR3 runs to 16 residues. The J segment lost 7 bases and the V segment lost 2 bases, leaving 8 bases of the junction unmatched. The germline V gene has CDR1 SEHNR and CDR2 FQNEAQ (reference sequence).